A single sample is the source of the 23 T cell receptor beta chains below, sequenced in a study of human T cells and chemical hapten exposure (dated by TCRdb to the early 2020s). According to the study, the label for this sample's time point signals: pre-sensitization, week 0. In light of the paper, this sample's treatment or condition label describes: therapeutic diphenylcyclopropenone sensitization with weekly scalp DPC. The library relied on RACE. Sequencing relied on a NextSeq 500. In TCRdb, the public reads were trimmed at Q25 with fastp and aligned with MiXCR, with productive beta chains retained. Duplicate CDR3 protein sequences are folded into a single record with the most common DNA and genes. Present in this sample are 50,000 to 65,000 distinct CDR3 sequences, 11% of which were seen just once. Roughly 4% of the sample is in the top ten clones. The sample in question was whole blood, obtained in connection with sensitization to the hapten diphenylcyclopropenone (DPC). These receptors were obtained from a woman aged 40 to 50 with alopecia areata. Some clones in this sample may be carry-over from other donors' samples.

This clonotype appeared many times. The rearrangement links TRBV10-1 to TRBJ2-7; 9 positions agree with TRBD2. From germline, CDR1 is WNHNN and CDR2 SYGVQD (reference sequence). Unmatched junction bases numbered 13, after V lost 6 bases and J lost 4 bases. This CDR3 spans 16 amino acids. The CDR3 region is CASSPPSLTSGYEQYF. CDR3 sequence (DNA): TGCGCCAGCAGCCCCCCAAGCCTGACTAGCGGTTACGAGCAGTACTTC.

There are many counts of this clonotype. The V gene is TRBV7-2, the J gene TRBJ2-1, with D perhaps matching TRBD2 (6 bases). Trimming took off 1 base at V and 10 bases at J, with 11 bases between the two ends. From germline, CDR1 is SGHTA and CDR2 FQGNSA. The CDR3 consists of 13 residues. CDR3 residues: CASSLVRAGEQFF. Written as DNA, the CDR3 is TGTGCCAGCAGCTTAGTTCGGGCGGGGGAGCAGTTCTTC.

This clonotype was seen many times. The chain recombines TRBV19 with TRBJ2-1; TRBD2 is a possible D gene (6 bases). Germline lookup yields CDR1 LNHDA and CDR2 SQIVND (reference sequence). Between the trimmed V and J ends, which lost 3 bases and 6 bases, there was a span of 18 bases. The CDR3 is 16 residues long. The CDR3 coding sequence is TGTGCCAGTAGTATGCGGAGGGTAGCGGTCACCAATGAGCAGTTCTTC. It encodes CASSMRRVAVTNEQFF.

This clonotype was recorded many times. The rearrangement links TRBV10-3 to TRBJ1-1, with D maybe TRBD1 (6 bases). Looked up from germline, CDR1 is ENHRY and CDR2 is SYGVKD. V lost 6 bases and J lost 0, with 14 bases in between. The CDR3 consists of 15 residues. CDR3 nucleotides: TGTGCCATCAGGGGGGGCGGATCCATGAACACTGAAGCTTTCTTT. Encoded protein: CAIRGGGSMNTEAFF.

This clonotype was counted at least ten times. The V gene is TRBV30, the J gene TRBJ1-2; 8 bases match TRBD1. Germline loops: CDR1 GTSNPN, CDR2 SVGIG (reference sequence). Losses at the gene ends were 5 bases for V and 6 bases for J; bases not matched to a gene: 5. CDR3 length: 12 residues. The CDR3 region is CAWDGQGNGYTF. The CDR3 region has the DNA TGTGCCTGGGATGGACAGGGAAATGGCTACACCTTC.

V and J are TRBV20-1 and TRBJ1-1; no reliable D call. Germline values: CDR1 DFQATT, CDR2 SNEGSKA (reference sequence). Trimming stripped 3 bases from V and 4 bases from J, with 12 bases between. The CDR3 loop spans 13 amino acids. The CDR3 region is CSARRELFTEAFF. As DNA, the CDR3 is TGCAGTGCTAGGAGGGAGCTCTTCACTGAAGCTTTCTTT.

Many counts were recorded for this clonotype. The chain recombines TRBV5-6 with TRBJ1-4, with TRBD1 as a possible D gene (5 bases). V lost 2 bases to trimming and J lost 7 bases, with 12 bases between them. Germline lookup yields CDR1 SGHDT and CDR2 YYEEEE. The CDR3 sequence is 14 residues long. The CDR3 DNA is TGTGCCAGCAGCTTTTGGGGACGGCGTGAAAAACTGTTTTTT. It translates to CASSFWGRREKLFF.

V and J are TRBV16 and TRBJ2-3; D unresolved. The V gene lost 3 bases and the J gene lost 1 base, with 8 bases spanning the gap. Germline CDR1 reads KGHSY; CDR2 reads FQNENV. The CDR3 consists of 14 residues. For the CDR3, the DNA is TGTGCCAGCAGCCAGTCGGATCGCACAGATACGCAGTATTTT. Protein sequence: CASSQSDRTDTQYF.

This clonotype has just a few counts. The genes are TRBV6-6 and TRBJ2-6; TRBD1 agrees at 7 bases. Germline-derived CDR1 and CDR2 are MNHNY and SVGAGI (reference sequence). V gave up 6 bases and J gave up 2 bases; unmatched junction bases: 4. The CDR3 is made up of 15 amino acids. CDR3 DNA sequence: TGTGCCAGCAGACCGAGGGGGCCTGGGGCCAACGTCCTGACTTTC. It yields the protein CASRPRGPGANVLTF.

This clonotype appeared many times. V and J are TRBV19 and TRBJ2-6; D is possibly TRBD1 (6 bases). The CDR3 extends over 15 amino acids. Germline loops: CDR1 LNHDA, CDR2 SQIVND (reference sequence). Trimming took off 3 bases at V and 2 bases at J, with 8 bases between the two ends. CDR3 nucleotide sequence: TGTGCCAGTAGTATCCCAGGGGCTGGGGCCAACGTCCTGACTTTC. It is translated as CASSIPGAGANVLTF.

This clonotype was detected many times. The rearrangement links TRBV14 to TRBJ1-4, with a possible D match to TRBD1 (5 bases). Deletions cut 1 base from V and 2 bases from J, with 8 bases between. CDR3 length: 15 amino acids. Germline CDR1 is SGHDN and CDR2 is FVKESK. The CDR3 bases are TGTGCCAGCAGCCAAGTGGCAGGGACTAATGAAAAACTGTTTTTT. Protein product: CASSQVAGTNEKLFF.

Ten or more counts support this clonotype. V usage is TRBV7-6 and J usage is TRBJ1-1; no firm D call. The CDR3 has 13 residues. CDR1 is SGHVS, CDR2 FNYEAQ, per germline. V was cut by 2 bases and J by 3 bases, with 7 bases left in between. The DNA for the CDR3 is TGTGCCAGCAGCTTAAATGGAGACACTGAAGCTTTCTTT. This gives the protein CASSLNGDTEAFF.

This clonotype has a handful of counts. The CDR3 region is CASTDPGQPNTGELFF. CDR3 in DNA: TGTGCCAGCACCGATCCGGGACAGCCAAACACCGGGGAGCTGTTTTTT. This chain connects TRBV12-3 or TRBV12-4 to TRBJ2-2, with 7 bases fitting TRBD1. The CDR3 totals 16 residues. The V gene end was trimmed by 7 bases and the J gene end by 2 bases; junction bases not matched to a gene: 10.

This clonotype was observed a few times. The chain couples TRBV6-2 or TRBV6-3 to TRBJ2-7; 9 bases map to TRBD2. Trimming removed 6 bases from V and 3 bases from J; junction bases left unmatched: 3. Germline V CDR1 and CDR2: MNHEY, SVGEGT. The CDR3 has 13 amino acids. CDR3 DNA: TGTGCCAGCAGATATAGCGGGAGCTACGAGCAGTACTTC. It translates to CASRYSGSYEQYF.

This clonotype showed up many times. The CDR3 region has the DNA TGCAGCGTTTCCCGGGACACTGAAGCTTTCTTT. Amino acid sequence: CSVSRDTEAFF. The rearrangement joins TRBV29-1 to TRBJ1-1, with unresolved D. V was clipped by 5 bases and J by 3 bases, with 7 bases between them. Germline CDR1 SQVTM, CDR2 ANQGSEA. The CDR3 is 11 amino acids.

This clonotype was recorded many times. The chain joins TRBV7-2 to TRBJ2-3; either TRBD1 or TRBD2 may supply D (5 bases each). V lost 5 bases and J lost 2, with 14 bases in between. The CDR3 loop spans 15 amino acids. The germline V gene has CDR1 SGHTA and CDR2 FQGNSA. This CDR3 is CASSPGRSLTDTQYF. CDR3 DNA: TGTGCCAGCAGCCCGGGACGGAGCCTCACAGATACGCAGTATTTT.

As to this clonotype: Germline and junction disagree at one end, which may indicate a read error. The chain recombines TRBV29-1 with TRBJ2-5, with 7 positions matching TRBD1. Germline CDR1 and CDR2: SQVTM and ANQGSEA. CDR3 length: 14 amino acids. The DNA for the CDR3 is TGCAGCGGTGAAGACAGGGCAGGGAGAGAGACCCAGTACTTC. This gives the protein CSGEDRAGRETQYF. The full variable domain, rest sourced from reference TRBV29-1 and TRBJ2-5, is SAVISQKPSRDICQRGTSLTIQCQVDSQVTMMFWYRQQPGQSLTLIATANQGSEATYESGFVIDKFPISRPNLTFSTLTVSNMSPEDSSIYLCSGEDRAGRETQYFGPGTRLLVL.

This clonotype was detected only a few times. This chain connects TRBV4-1 to TRBJ1-5, with no clear D. The CDR3 sequence is 15 residues long. V lost 0 bases and J lost 1, with 7 bases in between. The germline V gene has CDR1 MGHRA and CDR2 YSYEKL. CDR3: CASSQDSGSNQPQHF. In nucleotides, the CDR3 is TGCGCCAGCAGCCAAGATTCGGGGAGCAATCAGCCCCAGCATTTT.

The chain links TRBV7-7 to TRBJ2-2; D is unclear. Per the germline V gene, CDR1 is SSHAT and CDR2 is FNYEAQ (reference sequence). V lost 2 bases and J lost 4, with 8 bases in between. There are 14 residues in the CDR3. The CDR3 DNA sequence: TGTGCCAGCAGCTTACAGGAAACCACCGGGGAGCTGTTTTTT. It encodes CASSLQETTGELFF.

This clonotype came up a few times. CDR3: CSIRSVAGEFMETQYF. CDR3 nucleotides: TGCAGCATAAGGTCTGTAGCGGGAGAGTTTATGGAGACCCAGTACTTC. This chain connects TRBV29-1 to TRBJ2-5; TRBD2 matches 9 bases. V shed 8 bases, J shed 5 bases, and the junction held 18 bases outside the gene matches. The germline V gene encodes CDR1 SQVTM and CDR2 ANQGSEA. The length of the CDR3 is 16 residues.

This chain links TRBV19 with TRBJ1-2, with 7 bases aligning to TRBD1. In germline, CDR1 is LNHDA, CDR2 SQIVND (reference sequence). V lost 3 bases to trimming and J lost 3 bases; unmatched junction nucleotides: 7. The CDR3 has 15 residues. The CDR3 protein is CASSIAPGGDYGYTF. In DNA form, the CDR3 reads TGTGCCAGTAGTATCGCTCCAGGGGGGGACTATGGCTACACCTTC.

This rearrangement joins TRBV20-1 to TRBJ2-7; 15 bases agree with TRBD2. J lost 3 bases, V lost 6 bases, and 9 bases had no gene match. The CDR3 is 16 amino acids. Germline assignment: CDR1 DFQATT and CDR2 SNEGSKA (reference sequence). The CDR3 DNA is TGCAGTGCCAGGACTAGCGGGAGGGCCGCCAACTACGAGCAGTACTTC. It specifies CSARTSGRAANYEQYF.

In this sample, this clonotype turned up many times. The chain employs TRBV7-2 and TRBJ2-1; 8 bases map to TRBD2. The V segment lost 4 bases and the J segment 5 bases; nucleotides outside the gene matches: 13. The CDR3 covers 17 residues. Germline CDR1 reads SGHTA; CDR2 reads FQGNSA. CDR3 sequence reads: CASSSGSGAGANNEQFF. Here the CDR3 DNA reads TGTGCCAGCAGCTCCGGGAGCGGAGCGGGAGCCAACAATGAGCAGTTCTTC.